This is a list of T cell receptor beta chains from one sample in a study of post-analysis software for immune sequencing data. TCRdb redid the calling of the PCR reads with MiXCR, one entry per CDR3 protein. The sample carries about 500,000 distinct CDR3 sequences, over 35% recorded once. Input material: blood. The receptors shown here come from a girl aged 10-17 years with multiple sclerosis. The CDR3 runs from the conserved cysteine through the conserved F or W. D genes are given only for firm matches. Clone size is stated in some rows and not others, as once, few, many or a class when expanded.

NA | 15 | NA | TRBJ2-3 | TRBV7-9 | TGTGCCAGCAGCTTAGCGTCATTAGGCACAGATACGCAGTATTTT | CASSLASLGTDTQYF
TRBD2 | 16 | NA | TRBJ2-1 | TRBV7-8 | TGTGCCAGCAGCTTAGCTACGGGACTAGCTCTGAATGAGCAGTTCTTC | CASSLATGLALNEQFF
NA | 13 | NA | TRBJ1-2 | TRBV27 | TGTGCCAGCAGTCCCTCTGGGTCGGGAGGCTACACCTTC | CASSPSGSGGYTF
TRBD1 | 16 | NA | TRBJ2-2 | TRBV12-3/TRBV12-4 | TGTGCCAGCAGAATCCCCGGGACAGGAAACACCGGGGAGCTGTTTTTT | CASRIPGTGNTGELFF
TRBD1 | 15 | NA | TRBJ2-7 | TRBV18 | TGTGCCAGCTCATTCGGACAGGGTAGCTCCTACGAGCAGTACTTC | CASSFGQGSSYEQYF
TRBD2 | 14 | NA | TRBJ2-7 | TRBV4-1 | TGCGCCAGCAGCACCCTAGCGGTTTCCTACGAGCAGTACTTC | CASSTLAVSYEQYF
TRBD2 | 14 | NA | TRBJ2-5 | TRBV7-2 | TGTGCCAGCAGCTCTAGCGGAGTTGTTGGGACCCAGTACTTC | CASSSSGVVGTQYF
TRBD1 | 14 | few | TRBJ1-1 | TRBV12-3/TRBV12-4 | TGTGCCAGCAGTTTGGACAGGGGGATGAGTGAAGCTTTCTTT | CASSLDRGMSEAFF
NA | 14 | NA | TRBJ1-1 | TRBV5-6 | TGTGCCAGCAGCTTGTTACCGAAGAACACTGAAGCTTTCTTT | CASSLLPKNTEAFF
TRBD1 | 15 | NA | TRBJ1-4 | TRBV7-9 | TGTGCCAGCAGCTTGACAGGGGGCGCGTATGAAAAACTGTTTTTT | CASSLTGGAYEKLFF